A single sample is the source of the 4 T cell receptor beta chains below, sequenced in a study of blood T cell repertoires in COVID-19. Produced via immunoSEQ multiplex PCR; TCRdb's table is partial and in-frame only. The sample records fewer than 300,000 clones, more than 75% being singletons. The sequencing input was peripheral blood. Receptor source: a woman aged 40-49 years who had recovered from COVID-19.

The V gene is TRBV27, the J gene TRBJ2-7; D is possibly TRBD2 (7 bases). Deletions cut 5 bases from V and 2 bases from J, with 16 bases between. The CDR3 totals 15 residues. Per the germline V gene, CDR1 is MNHEY and CDR2 is SMNVEV (reference sequence). CDR3 in amino acids: CASSPQGGGPYEQYF. CDR3 nucleotides: TGTGCCAGCAGTCCCCAAGGGGGGGGCCCCTACGAGCAGTACTTC.

This clone has more than one count but fewer than ten. The chain combines TRBV7-7 with TRBJ1-1; TRBD1 matches at 7 bases. This CDR3 is 13 amino acids long. Per germline, CDR1 SSHAT and CDR2 FNYEAQ (reference sequence). With V trimmed by 5 bases and J by 6 bases, 6 bases remained unmatched. The CDR3 DNA is TGTGCCAGCAGCGTCGACAGGGATGCTGAAGCTTTCTTT. Its protein product is CASSVDRDAEAFF. Looking up the rest from reference TRBV7-7 and TRBJ1-1 gives the full variable domain: GAGVSQSPRYKVTKRGQDVTLRCDPISSHATLYWYQQALGQGPEFLTYFNYEAQPDKSGLPSDRFSAERPEGSISTLTIQRTEQRDSAMYRCASSVDRDAEAFFGQGTRLTVV.

This chain joins TRBV7-6 and TRBJ2-1, with 8 positions matching TRBD2. J was trimmed by 2 bases and V by 0 bases; bases with no gene match: 3. This CDR3 has 16 amino acids. Germline V gene data show CDR1 as SGHVS and CDR2 as FNYEAQ. CDR3 in DNA: TGTGCCAGCAGCTTAGCGACGGGGGGGACCTACAATGAGCAGTTCTTC. Amino acids: CASSLATGGTYNEQFF.

J is TRBJ2-1 and V is TRBV11-3; 8 bases align to TRBD1. The CDR3 has 14 residues. Germline CDR1 is SGHNT and CDR2 is YENEEA. V gave up 5 bases and J gave up 8 bases; unmatched junction bases: 8. The CDR3 nucleotides read TGTGCCAGCAGCCGGACAGGGACTGAGGATGAGCAGTTCTTC. Translation: CASSRTGTEDEQFF.